This T cell receptor beta chain was observed in a study of T cell responses to AZD1222 COVID-19 vaccine. Study findings and constraints: Spike-wide vaccine-associated CD4 TCRs dominated at 160-218 and 743-854. The donor cohort was predominantly white British with a female majority, and clonal diversity may have been underestimated. Unmutated variant regions are reportedly targeted by nearly half of spike-specific TCRs.

Sequencing used immunoSEQ multiplex PCR; TCRdb keeps in-frame clones, though not all of them. The repertoire includes 150,000 to 200,000 clones, approximately 94% of them detected once, and 9.2% sits in the top ten. The germline V gene has CDR1 SGHRS and CDR2 YFSETQ. The CDR3 has 16 residues. V lost 0 bases, J lost 0 bases, and 10 bases lay in between. Regarding this clone: Its antigen remains unidentified.

The rearrangement uses TRBV5-1 and TRBJ2-1, with D unclear. The sample here was peripheral blood, taken on day 0 of AZD1222 vaccination. The source is an adult in good health. CDR3 protein: CASSLGLTSSYNEQFF. The DNA for the CDR3 is TGCGCCAGCAGCTTGGGACTTACGAGCTCCTACAATGAGCAGTTCTTC.